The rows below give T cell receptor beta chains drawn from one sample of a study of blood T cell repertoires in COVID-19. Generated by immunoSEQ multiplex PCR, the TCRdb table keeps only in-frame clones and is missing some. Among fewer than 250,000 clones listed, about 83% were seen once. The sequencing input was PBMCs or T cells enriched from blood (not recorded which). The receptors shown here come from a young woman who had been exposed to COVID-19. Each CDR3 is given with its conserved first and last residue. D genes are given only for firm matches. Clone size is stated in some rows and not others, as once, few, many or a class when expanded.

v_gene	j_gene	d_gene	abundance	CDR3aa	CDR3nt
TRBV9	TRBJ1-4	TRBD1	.	CASSEGTGPLFF	TGTGCCAGCAGCGAAGGGACAGGCCCACTGTTTTTT
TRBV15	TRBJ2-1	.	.	CATSRGGDSAINEQFF	TGTGCCACCAGCAGAGGGGGGGACTCAGCAATTAATGAGCAGTTCTTC
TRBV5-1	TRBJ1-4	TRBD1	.	CASSPNPYRGINEKLFF	TGCGCCAGCAGCCCGAACCCTTACAGGGGGATCAATGAAAAACTGTTTTTT
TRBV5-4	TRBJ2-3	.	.	CASSLDFTDTQYF	TGTGCCAGCAGCTTGGACTTCACAGATACGCAGTATTTT
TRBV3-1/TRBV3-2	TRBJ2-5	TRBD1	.	CASRDRDREWEETQYF	TGTGCCAGCAGGGATCGCGACAGGGAGTGGGAAGAGACCCAGTACTTC
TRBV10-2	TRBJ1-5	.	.	CASRMGDQPQHF	TGCGCCAGCAGAATGGGCGATCAGCCCCAGCATTTT
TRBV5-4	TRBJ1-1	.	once	CASNQQGAGSEAFF	TGTGCCAGCAACCAACAGGGTGCGGGCAGTGAAGCTTTCTTT
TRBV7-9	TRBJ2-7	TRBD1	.	CASSQTGGYEQYF	TGTGCCAGCAGCCAGACAGGGGGCTATGAGCAGTACTTC
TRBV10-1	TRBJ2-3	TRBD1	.	CASSPARDRRTDTQYF	TGCGCCAGCAGTCCGGCCCGGGACAGACGCACAGATACGCAGTATTTT
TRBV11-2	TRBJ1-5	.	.	CASSLNTGLGQPQHF	TGTGCCAGCAGCTTAAATACAGGGCTTGGGCAGCCCCAGCATTTT
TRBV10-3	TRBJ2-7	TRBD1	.	CAMGQVGEQYF	TGTGCCATGGGACAGGTCGGCGAGCAGTACTTC
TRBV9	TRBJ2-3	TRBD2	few	CASSVGSGGAPNRDTQYF	TGTGCCAGCAGCGTGGGTAGCGGGGGGGCCCCTAATCGAGATACGCAGTATTTT
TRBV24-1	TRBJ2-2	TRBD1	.	CATSDAGTGGGELFF	TGTGCCACCAGTGACGCCGGGACAGGAGGCGGGGAGCTGTTTTTT
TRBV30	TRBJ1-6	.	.	CAWTLNSPLHF	TGTGCCTGGACCCTCAATTCACCCCTCCACTTT
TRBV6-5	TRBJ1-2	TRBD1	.	CASMYGQGGSIGYTF	TGTGCCAGCATGTACGGACAGGGGGGTTCTATCGGCTACACCTTC
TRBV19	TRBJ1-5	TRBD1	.	CASSGAAGTGGKYSNQPQHF	TGTGCCAGTAGTGGAGCCGCCGGGACAGGGGGCAAGTATAGCAATCAGCCCCAGCATTTT
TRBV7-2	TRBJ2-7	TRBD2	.	CASSLGLAGTYEQYF	TGTGCCAGCAGCTTAGGACTAGCGGGGACCTACGAGCAGTACTTC
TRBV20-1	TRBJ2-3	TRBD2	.	CSASPSGGETDTQYF	TGCAGTGCTAGTCCGAGCGGGGGGGAAACAGATACGCAGTATTTT
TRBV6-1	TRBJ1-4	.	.	CASSPGYLREKLFF	TGTGCCAGCAGTCCGGGATACCTACGGGAAAAACTGTTTTTT
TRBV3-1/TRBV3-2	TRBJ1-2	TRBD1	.	CASGTDPPVNYGYTF	TGTGCCAGCGGGACAGACCCTCCGGTCAACTATGGCTACACCTTC
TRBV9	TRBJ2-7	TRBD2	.	CASSVEALAGGINEQYF	TGTGCCAGCAGCGTAGAAGCCCTAGCGGGGGGGATCAACGAGCAGTACTTC
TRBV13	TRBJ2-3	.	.	CASSLIRPGDTQYF	TGTGCCAGCAGCTTAATACGTCCCGGGGATACGCAGTATTTT
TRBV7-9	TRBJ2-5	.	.	CASSLPFLGATKETQYF	TGTGCCAGCAGCTTACCCTTTTTGGGGGCCACAAAGGAGACCCAGTACTTC
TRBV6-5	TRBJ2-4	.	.	CASSPFVLAKNIQYF	TGTGCCAGCAGTCCCTTTGTCCTAGCCAAAAACATTCAGTACTTC
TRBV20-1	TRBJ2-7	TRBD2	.	CSASSGLSLTSGGEQYF	TGCAGTGCTAGTTCCGGCCTATCCCTGACTAGCGGGGGCGAGCAGTACTTC
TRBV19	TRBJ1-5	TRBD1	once	CASSRQGGQPQHF	TGTGCCAGTAGTAGGCAGGGGGGTCAGCCCCAGCATTTT
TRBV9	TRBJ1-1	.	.	CASSRAGMSTEAFF	TGTGCCAGCAGCCGAGCGGGGATGAGCACTGAAGCTTTCTTT
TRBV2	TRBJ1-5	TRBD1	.	CASSVDRDRNQPQHF	TGTGCCAGCAGCGTTGACAGGGACCGCAATCAGCCCCAGCATTTT
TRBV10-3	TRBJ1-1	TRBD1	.	CAISVAGTGGTEAFF	TGTGCCATCAGCGTAGCCGGGACAGGGGGCACTGAAGCTTTCTTT
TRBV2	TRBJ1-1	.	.	CANQGTTEAFF	TGTGCCAACCAGGGGACCACTGAAGCTTTCTTT
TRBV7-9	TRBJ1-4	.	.	CASSLAGATNEKLFF	TGTGCCAGCAGCTTGGCAGGGGCGACTAATGAAAAACTGTTTTTT
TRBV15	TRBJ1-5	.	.	CATSRDVEGRRNQPQHF	TGTGCCACCAGCAGAGATGTGGAGGGACGGCGCAATCAGCCCCAGCATTTT
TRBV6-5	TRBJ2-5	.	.	CASSYSAVKETQYF	TGTGCCAGCAGTTACTCCGCGGTTAAAGAGACCCAGTACTTC
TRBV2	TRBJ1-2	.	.	CASTGQTTSLYGYTF	TGTGCCAGCACCGGACAGACTACCTCCCTCTATGGCTACACCTTC
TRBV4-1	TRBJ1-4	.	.	CASSQDLVTLEKLFF	TGCGCCAGCAGCCAAGATCTTGTTACCCTAGAAAAACTGTTTTTT
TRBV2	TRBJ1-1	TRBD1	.	CASSEMGQGPEAFF	TGTGCCAGCAGTGAAATGGGACAGGGCCCTGAAGCTTTCTTT
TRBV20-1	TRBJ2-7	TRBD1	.	CSASMDREEQYF	TGCAGTGCTAGTATGGACAGGGAGGAGCAGTACTTC
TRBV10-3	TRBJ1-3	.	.	CAISGPPGLSGNTIYF	TGTGCCATCAGTGGCCCCCCAGGGCTCTCTGGAAACACCATATATTTT
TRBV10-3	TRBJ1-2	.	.	CAISEKRESNYGYTF	TGTGCCATCAGTGAGAAGAGGGAGTCAAACTATGGCTACACCTTC
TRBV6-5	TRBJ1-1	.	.	CASSYSGANTEAFF	TGTGCCAGCAGTTACTCAGGGGCGAACACTGAAGCTTTCTTT
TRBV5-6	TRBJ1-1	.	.	CASIEGDQHGSEAFF	TGTGCCAGCATCGAAGGCGACCAACATGGGAGCGAGGCTTTCTTT
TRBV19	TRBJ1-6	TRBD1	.	CASSIPPAQGLSSPLHF	TGTGCCAGTAGTATCCCCCCGGCACAGGGGCTCAGTTCACCCCTCCACTTT
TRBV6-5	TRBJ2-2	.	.	CASRGGANTGELFF	TGTGCCAGCAGGGGGGGAGCGAACACCGGGGAGCTGTTTTTT
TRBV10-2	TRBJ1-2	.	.	CASSQQNYGYTF	TGCGCCAGCAGTCAACAGAACTATGGCTACACCTTC
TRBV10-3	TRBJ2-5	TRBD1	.	CAISESRNEGQTSQETQYF	TGTGCCATCAGTGAGTCGAGGAACGAGGGACAGACATCCCAAGAGACCCAGTACTTC
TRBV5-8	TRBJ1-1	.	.	CASSRRTEAFF	TGTGCCAGCAGCCGGAGAACTGAAGCTTTCTTT
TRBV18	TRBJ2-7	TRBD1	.	CASSQGQGVSYEQYF	TGTGCCAGCTCACAGGGACAGGGAGTCTCCTACGAGCAGTACTTC
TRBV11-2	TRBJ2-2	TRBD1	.	CASSLDPDRGLTGELFF	TGTGCCAGCAGCTTAGATCCAGACAGGGGGCTCACCGGGGAGCTGTTTTTT
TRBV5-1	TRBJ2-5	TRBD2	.	CASSLGLGQETQYF	TGCGCCAGCAGCTTAGGACTAGGACAAGAGACCCAGTACTTC
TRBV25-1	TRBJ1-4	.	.	CASSEYYPQREKLFF	TGTGCCAGCAGTGAATATTACCCCCAGCGTGAAAAACTGTTTTTT
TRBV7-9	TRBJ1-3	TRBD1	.	CASSLTGEGNTIYF	TGTGCCAGCAGCCTCACAGGGGAAGGAAACACCATATATTTT
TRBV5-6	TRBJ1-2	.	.	CASSFYQAGYGYTF	TGTGCCAGCAGCTTCTACCAGGCCGGCTATGGCTACACCTTC
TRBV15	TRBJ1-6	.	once	CATNREGRVGSPLHF	TGTGCCACCAACAGAGAGGGCAGGGTGGGTTCACCCCTCCACTTT
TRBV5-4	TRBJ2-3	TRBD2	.	CASSLERGAGDTQYF	TGTGCCAGCAGCTTGGAGCGGGGGGCGGGGGATACGCAGTATTTT